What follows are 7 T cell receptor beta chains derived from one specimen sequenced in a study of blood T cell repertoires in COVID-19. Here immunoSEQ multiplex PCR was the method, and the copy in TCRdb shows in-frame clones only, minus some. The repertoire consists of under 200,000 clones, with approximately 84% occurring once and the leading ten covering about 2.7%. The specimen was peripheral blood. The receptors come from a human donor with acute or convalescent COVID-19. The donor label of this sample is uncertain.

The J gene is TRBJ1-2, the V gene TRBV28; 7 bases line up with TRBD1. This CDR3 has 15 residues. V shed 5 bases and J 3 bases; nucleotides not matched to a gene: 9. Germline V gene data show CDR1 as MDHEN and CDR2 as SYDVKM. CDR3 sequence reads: CASSRGQGEDYGYTF. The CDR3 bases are TGTGCCAGCAGTAGAGGGCAGGGGGAGGACTATGGCTACACCTTC.

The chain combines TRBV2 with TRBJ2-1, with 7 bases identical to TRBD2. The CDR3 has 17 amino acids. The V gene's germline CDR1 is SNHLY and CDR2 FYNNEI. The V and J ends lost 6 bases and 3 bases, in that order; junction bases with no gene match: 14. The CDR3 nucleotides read TGTGCCAGCAGCGGGGGAGGCTCTAGCGGTCTCTACAATGAGCAGTTCTTC. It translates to CASSGGGSSGLYNEQFF.

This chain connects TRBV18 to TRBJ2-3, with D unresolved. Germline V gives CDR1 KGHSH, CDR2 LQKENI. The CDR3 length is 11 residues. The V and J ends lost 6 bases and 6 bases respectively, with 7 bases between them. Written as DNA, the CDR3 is TGTGCCAGCTCCGCGTCGGATACGCAGTATTTT. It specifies CASSASDTQYF.

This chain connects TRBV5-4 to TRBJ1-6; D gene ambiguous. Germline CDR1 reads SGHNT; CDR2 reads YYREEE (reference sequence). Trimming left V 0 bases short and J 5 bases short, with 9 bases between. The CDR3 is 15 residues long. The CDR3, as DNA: TGTGCCAGCAGCTTGGATCCTTATGATAATTCACCCCTCCACTTT. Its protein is CASSLDPYDNSPLHF.

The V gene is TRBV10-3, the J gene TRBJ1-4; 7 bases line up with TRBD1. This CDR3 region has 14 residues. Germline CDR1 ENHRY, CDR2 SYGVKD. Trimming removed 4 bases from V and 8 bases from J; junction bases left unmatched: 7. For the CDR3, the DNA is TGTGCCATCAGTGGACAGGGTGGGGGGGAAAAACTGTTTTTT. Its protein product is CAISGQGGGEKLFF.

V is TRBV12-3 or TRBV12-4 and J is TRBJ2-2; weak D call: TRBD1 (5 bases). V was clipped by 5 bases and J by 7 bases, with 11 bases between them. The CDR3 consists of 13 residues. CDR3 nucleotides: TGTGCCAGCAGTCGCCGGACAAACGGGGAGCTGTTTTTT. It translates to CASSRRTNGELFF.

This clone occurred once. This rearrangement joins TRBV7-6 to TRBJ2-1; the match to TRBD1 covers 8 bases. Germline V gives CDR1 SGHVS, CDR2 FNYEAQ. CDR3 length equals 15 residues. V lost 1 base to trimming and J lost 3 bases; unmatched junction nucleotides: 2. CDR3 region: CASSLGGTGYNEQFF. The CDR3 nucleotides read TGTGCCAGCAGCTTAGGGGGGACAGGCTACAATGAGCAGTTCTTC. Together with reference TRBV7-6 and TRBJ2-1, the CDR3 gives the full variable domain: GAGVSQSPRYKVTKRGQDVALRCDPISGHVSLYWYRQALGQGPEFLTYFNYEAQQDKSGLPNDRFSAERPEGSISTLTIQRTEQRDSAMYRCASSLGGTGYNEQFFGPGTRLTVL.